Listed here are 23 T cell receptor beta chains from one sample, sequenced in a study of early T cells in non-severe SARS-CoV-2 infection. MiXCR, run by TCRdb on the 5' RACE reads, gives a single entry per CDR3 protein. In the table there are about 99,000 distinct CDR3 sequences, around 16% of which are singletons. Sequenced: whole blood. These receptors all stem from an adult who was a healthcare worker with PCR-confirmed SARS-CoV-2 infection or an uninfected control (not recorded which).

The rearrangement joins TRBV21-1 to TRBJ1-1; the table calls TRBD1, which could not be checked here. TRBV21-1 is a known pseudogene. The CDR3 is 13 amino acids. The CDR3 DNA reads as TGTGCCCGAGGAGACAGGGGCCGAACTGAAGCTTTCTTT. Protein sequence: CARGDRGRTEAFF.

About this clonotype: Possible read error: a much larger clone is one base away. The rearrangement links TRBV19 to TRBJ1-1; perhaps TRBD1 as D (5 bases). Germline V gene sequence: CDR1 LNHDA, CDR2 SQIVND (reference sequence). Trimming stripped 11 bases from V and 1 base from J, with 8 bases between. The CDR3 contains 11 residues. The DNA for the CDR3 is TGTGCCTGTGGACAGAACACTGAAGCTTTCTTT. It specifies CACGQNTEAFF.

This clonotype was picked up a small number of times. V and J are TRBV2 and TRBJ2-7, with 11 bases aligning to TRBD2. The V and J ends lost 7 bases and 4 bases, in that order; junction bases with no gene match: 3. This CDR3 region has 13 residues. The germline gives CDR1 SNHLY, CDR2 FYNNEI. The CDR3 is CASKTSGSYEQYF. DNA of the CDR3: TGTGCCAGCAAAACTAGCGGGAGTTACGAGCAGTACTTC.

The gene calls are TRBV29-1 and TRBJ1-1; no clear D gene. The V gene lost 3 bases and the J gene lost 6 bases, with 11 bases spanning the gap. The CDR3 consists of 12 residues. The germline V gene has CDR1 SQVTM and CDR2 ANQGSEA. CDR3 nucleotide sequence: TGCAGCGTTGAGGGTGGGTTGGCTGAAGCTTTCTTT. Protein: CSVEGGLAEAFF.

Note on this clonotype: Being one base from a much bigger clone, this may be a read error. CDR3 coding DNA: TGCGCCAGCAACCTATGGGGACCGAATTCACCCCTCCACTTT. Residues: CASNLWGPNSPLHF. The chain has TRBV4-3 and TRBJ1-6, with a tentative D call TRBD1 (5 bases). Germline CDR1 and CDR2: LGHNA and YSLEER. The V and J ends lost 7 bases and 7 bases respectively, with 14 bases between them. The length of the CDR3 is 14 residues.

The V call is TRBV20-1, the J call TRBJ2-7; TRBD2 aligns across 7 bases. Germline CDR1 is DFQATT and CDR2 is SNEGSKA (reference sequence). The CDR3 extends over 16 amino acids. Germline trimming cut 2 bases from V and 2 bases from J; bases unmatched to any gene: 12. CDR3 region: CSARRPSGTLTYEQYF. The CDR3 coding sequence is TGCAGTGCTAGAAGGCCTAGCGGCACCCTAACCTACGAGCAGTACTTC.

CDR3 loop: CASTNFYEQYF. The CDR3 nucleotides are TGTGCCAGCACCAATTTCTACGAGCAGTACTTC. The chain has TRBV6-5 and TRBJ2-7, with D uncertain. Per the germline V gene, CDR1 is MNHEY and CDR2 is SVGAGI. Trimming cost V 7 bases and J 3 bases, with 7 bases left between them. CDR3 length equals 11 residues.

There are a few counts of this clonotype. The V call is TRBV18, the J call TRBJ2-1; D perhaps matches TRBD1 (6 bases). The CDR3 length is 13 residues. The germline gives CDR1 KGHSH, CDR2 LQKENI. Trimming removed 6 bases from V and 10 bases from J, with 16 bases in between. The CDR3 region is CASSPGDPREQFF. The CDR3 bases are TGTGCCAGCTCGCCAGGGGACCCCCGAGAGCAGTTCTTC.

The gene calls are TRBV28 and TRBJ2-7; 7 positions agree with TRBD2. This CDR3 comprises 14 residues. Germline V gene data show CDR1 as MDHEN and CDR2 as SYDVKM. V lost 5 bases and J lost 3; bases outside the gene matches: 7. CDR3 residues: CASSATTSDYEQYF. The CDR3 DNA follows: TGTGCCAGCAGTGCCACTACTAGCGACTACGAGCAGTACTTC.

This clonotype has at least ten counts. J is TRBJ2-5 and V is TRBV7-6; 8 positions match TRBD1. Germline-derived CDR1 and CDR2 are SGHVS and FNYEAQ. CDR3 size: 16 residues. With V trimmed by 2 bases and J by 5 bases, 10 bases remained unmatched. DNA of the CDR3: TGTGCCAGCAGCTTATTTTTGCCAGGGGGCAGTGAGACCCAGTACTTC. This gives the protein CASSLFLPGGSETQYF.

This clonotype was recorded at least ten times. The chain links TRBV29-1 to TRBJ1-1; no firm D call. The CDR3 has 11 amino acids. V dropped 6 bases and J dropped 1 base, with 6 bases sitting between them. Germline assignment: CDR1 SQVTM and CDR2 ANQGSEA. In DNA form, the CDR3 reads TGCAGCGTCAAGAGGAACACTGAAGCTTTCTTT. Translated: CSVKRNTEAFF. The complete variable domain, with remaining parts taken from reference TRBV29-1 and TRBJ1-1, reads SAVISQKPSRDICQRGTSLTIQCQVDSQVTMMFWYRQQPGQSLTLIATANQGSEATYESGFVIDKFPISRPNLTFSTLTVSNMSPEDSSIYLCSVKRNTEAFFGQGTRLTVV.

V and J are TRBV29-1 and TRBJ2-1; 7 nucleotides line up with TRBD1. The CDR3 extends over 14 amino acids. The V and J ends lost 5 bases and 4 bases, in that order; junction bases with no gene match: 8. Germline V gene lookup returns CDR1 SQVTM and CDR2 ANQGSEA. The CDR3 DNA follows: TGCAGCGTTAAAACCGGGACAGAGTACAATGAGCAGTTCTTC. As protein: CSVKTGTEYNEQFF.

This clonotype was detected many times. This chain uses TRBV19 with TRBJ2-1, with TRBD2 identical over 9 bases. J lost 8 bases, V lost 1 base, and 6 bases had no gene match. The CDR3 contains 15 residues. In germline, CDR1 is LNHDA, CDR2 SQIVND (reference sequence). This CDR3 reads CASSIVSGSHYEQFF. CDR3 sequence (DNA): TGTGCCAGTAGTATAGTTAGCGGGAGTCACTATGAGCAGTTCTTC.

This clonotype was seen a few times. The chain has TRBV2 and TRBJ1-4; the D gene is possibly TRBD1 (5 bases). The germline CDR1 and CDR2 sequences are SNHLY and FYNNEI. The V end lost 6 bases, the J end lost 5 bases, and 13 bases lay between the germline ends. This CDR3 has 14 residues. In DNA, the CDR3 is TGTGCCAGCAGCCCGGGACCCTGGAATGAAAAACTGTTTTTT. This codes for CASSPGPWNEKLFF. Looking up the rest from reference TRBV2 and TRBJ1-4 gives the full variable domain: EPEVTQTPSHQVTQMGQEVILRCVPISNHLYFYWYRQILGQKVEFLVSFYNNEISEKSEIFDDQFSVERPDGSNFTLKIRSTKLEDSAMYFCASSPGPWNEKLFFGSGTQLSVL.

There are a few counts of this clonotype. The chain couples TRBV6-2 or TRBV6-3 to TRBJ2-5; D unclear. Trimming took 7 bases from V and 5 from J, leaving 8 bases between them. The V gene's germline CDR1 is MNHEY and CDR2 SVGEGT. The CDR3 has 11 residues. The CDR3 loop is CASTQAETQYF. CDR3 in DNA: TGTGCCAGCACCCAAGCCGAGACCCAGTACTTC.

As to this clonotype: One end of the junction does not line up with germline, which may come from a read error. The rearrangement uses TRBV7-9 and TRBJ1-4; possible D gene TRBD1, 5 bases. The CDR3 covers 11 residues. Germline values: CDR1 SEHNR, CDR2 FQNEAQ (reference sequence). Written as DNA, the CDR3 is TGTGCCAGCAGCTTAGCGGGGACGGCGATTTTT. Translation gives CASSLAGTAIF.

Ten or more counts support this clonotype. The chain carries TRBV30 and TRBJ2-7; TRBD2 aligns across 9 bases. Trimming at V came to 1 base and at J to 6 bases, leaving 13 bases not matched to a gene. This CDR3 has 16 amino acids. Looked up from germline, CDR1 is GTSNPN and CDR2 is SVGIG (reference sequence). The CDR3 bases are TGTGCCTGGAGTGAACCACGATGGGCGGGAGGGCGCGAGCAGTACTTC. It yields the protein CAWSEPRWAGGREQYF.

This clonotype was seen ten or more times. The rearrangement links TRBV7-8 to TRBJ2-3, with D unclear. V lost 3 bases and J 1 base, leaving 2 bases between the germline ends. The CDR3 spans 12 residues. Germline CDR1 and CDR2: SGHVS and FQNEAQ. CDR3 amino acids: CASSFGTDTQYF. In DNA form, the CDR3 reads TGTGCCAGCAGCTTCGGCACAGATACGCAGTATTTT.

This clonotype was observed a few times. The rearrangement joins TRBV19 to TRBJ2-1, with D possibly TRBD2 on 7 matching bases. Trimming removed 6 bases at V and 7 bases at J, with 16 bases between. The germline V gene encodes CDR1 LNHDA and CDR2 SQIVND (reference sequence). The CDR3 totals 14 residues. CDR3 sequence reads: CASSTPGGGNEQFF. DNA of the CDR3: TGTGCCAGTAGCACCCCGGGGGGCGGGAATGAGCAGTTCTTC.

This clonotype was counted only a few times. The rearrangement links TRBV6-2 or TRBV6-3 to TRBJ2-7; D is unclear. The V and J ends lost 2 bases and 2 bases respectively, with 10 bases between them. Germline CDR1 and CDR2: MNHEY and SVGEGT. This CDR3 has 14 amino acids. CDR3 loop: CASSYRLETYEQYF. The CDR3 DNA reads as TGTGCCAGCAGTTACAGACTCGAAACCTACGAGCAGTACTTC.

This clonotype was observed many times. J is TRBJ1-6 and V is TRBV6-6; a weak D match, TRBD1 (5 bases). The V gene lost 6 bases and the J gene lost 8 bases, with 14 bases spanning the gap. The germline CDR1 and CDR2 sequences are MNHNY and SVGAGI (reference sequence). The CDR3 extends over 14 amino acids. CDR3 protein: CASRAGTSYSPLHF. The CDR3 DNA reads TGTGCCAGCAGAGCGGGGACGTCTTATTCACCCCTCCACTTT.

This rearrangement joins TRBV28 to TRBJ2-7; D may be TRBD1 (5 bases). Trimming stripped 5 bases from V and 12 bases from J, with 23 bases between. The CDR3 is made up of 14 amino acids. The germline V gene encodes CDR1 MDHEN and CDR2 SYDVKM. The CDR3 region has the DNA TGTGCCAGCAGTCCCCCCCCAGGGAAACCGGTGGGGTACTTC. Translated, it gives CASSPPPGKPVGYF.

This clonotype has only a few counts. This chain joins TRBV6-2 or TRBV6-3 and TRBJ1-6, with TRBD1 matching over 8 bases. Germline-derived CDR1 and CDR2 are MNHEY and SVGEGT. The CDR3 is 14 residues long. J gave up 9 bases and V 2 bases, and 3 bases lay outside the gene matches. This chain's CDR3 is CASSYGQGSSPLHF. In DNA form, the CDR3 reads TGTGCCAGCAGTTACGGACAGGGAAGTTCACCCCTCCACTTT.